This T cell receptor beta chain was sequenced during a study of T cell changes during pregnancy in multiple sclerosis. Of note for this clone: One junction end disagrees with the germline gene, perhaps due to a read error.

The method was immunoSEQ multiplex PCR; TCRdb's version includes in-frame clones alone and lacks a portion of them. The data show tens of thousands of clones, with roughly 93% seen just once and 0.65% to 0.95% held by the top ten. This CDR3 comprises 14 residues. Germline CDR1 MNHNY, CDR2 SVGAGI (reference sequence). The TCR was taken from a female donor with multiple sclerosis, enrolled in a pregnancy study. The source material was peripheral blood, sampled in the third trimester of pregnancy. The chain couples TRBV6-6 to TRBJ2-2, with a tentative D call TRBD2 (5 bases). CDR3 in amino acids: CASSYSRATGELFF. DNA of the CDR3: TGTGCCAGCAGCTACTCGCGGGCCACCGGGGAGCTGTTTTTT.